These 29 T cell receptor beta chains came from one sample sequenced in a study of cytomegalovirus exposure and HLA in healthy donors. Vbeta (60) and Jbeta (13) primers were used in the PCR. Profiled with immunoSEQ multiplex PCR; TCRdb holds only in-frame clones, not every one. Here the sample spans 80,000 to 100,000 clones, over 70% being singletons. What was sequenced was PBMCs. The source is a young man in good health and CMV-seropositive.

This clone was seen only a few times. The rearrangement links TRBV12-2 to TRBJ1-1. TRBV12-2 counts as a pseudogene. The length of the CDR3 is 16 residues. CDR3 loop: CASRSEGGAEGTEAFF. The DNA of the CDR3 is TGTGCAAGTCGCTCGGAGGGGGGGGCTGAAGGCACTGAAGCTTTCTTT.

This clone came up a few times. The rearrangement links TRBV4-1 to TRBJ2-1; 8 bases are shared with TRBD2. Germline-derived CDR1 and CDR2 are MGHRA and YSYEKL. V lost 4 bases, J lost 8 bases, and 16 bases stayed unmatched. The CDR3 spans 17 residues. The CDR3 nucleotides read TGCGCCAGCAGCCTTCTTAACAGCGTCGGGGGGGCTTATGAGCAGTTCTTC. Translated: CASSLLNSVGGAYEQFF.

This clone came up a few times. This chain links TRBV29-1 with TRBJ2-1, with TRBD1 identical over 10 bases. V gave up 7 bases and J gave up 6 bases; unmatched junction bases: 9. The CDR3 has 14 residues. Germline CDR1 reads SQVTM; CDR2 reads ANQGSEA. CDR3 residues: CSAGQGNLGNEQFF. DNA for the CDR3: TGCAGCGCGGGACAGGGGAATCTTGGCAATGAGCAGTTCTTC.

CDR3 protein: CASSRDRDREEKLFF. CDR3 nucleotides: TGTGCCAGCAGCCGGGACCGGGACAGGGAAGAAAAACTGTTTTTT. The chain carries TRBV4-2 and TRBJ1-4, with 9 bases aligning to TRBD1. Germline values: CDR1 LGHNA, CDR2 YNFKEQ. The CDR3 has 15 residues. V dropped 4 bases and J dropped 8; count of bases not matched to a gene: 8.

This clone was seen only once. The chain links TRBV14 to TRBJ2-5; the D gene is possibly TRBD2 (5 bases). The germline V gene has CDR1 SGHDN and CDR2 FVKESK. V lost 1 base and J 0 bases, leaving 15 bases between the germline ends. This CDR3 contains 17 residues. The CDR3 sequence: CASSQGLQTRYQETQYF. Written as DNA, the CDR3 is TGTGCCAGCAGCCAAGGACTACAAACAAGATACCAAGAGACCCAGTACTTC.

Here the CDR3 reads CASSSLGQGEEKLFF. The CDR3, as DNA: TGTGCCAGCAGCTCGCTGGGACAGGGTGAGGAAAAACTGTTTTTT. This chain links TRBV11-3 with TRBJ1-4; 9 bases align to TRBD1. The CDR3 is made up of 15 amino acids. The V segment lost 4 bases and the J segment 8 bases; nucleotides outside the gene matches: 8. Germline CDR1 reads SGHNT; CDR2 reads YENEEA. The full variable domain, rest sourced from reference TRBV11-3 and TRBJ1-4, is EAGVVQSPRYKIIEKKQPVAFWCNPISGHNTLYWYLQNLGQGPELLIRYENEEAVDDSQLPKDRFSAERLKGVDSTLKIQPAELGDSAVYLCASSSLGQGEEKLFFGSGTQLSVL.

This chain links TRBV5-1 with TRBJ2-7, with a weak D call TRBD1 (6 bases). V lost 4 bases to trimming and J lost 7 bases, with 9 bases between them. CDR1 SGHRS and CDR2 YFSETQ come from the germline V gene. The CDR3 totals 11 residues. The CDR3: CASSIDREQYF. DNA of the CDR3: TGCGCCAGCAGCATTGACAGGGAGCAGTACTTC.

This sequence joins TRBV7-9 and TRBJ1-2, with D perhaps matching TRBD1 (6 bases). Per the germline V gene, CDR1 is SEHNR and CDR2 is FQNEAQ (reference sequence). The ends were cut back, 2 bases at V and 6 bases at J, with 10 bases in the middle. The CDR3 is 13 residues long. CDR3 nucleotide sequence: TGTGCCAGCAGCTTACAGGGGTCGGATGGCTACACCTTC. Amino acid sequence: CASSLQGSDGYTF.

The J gene is TRBJ1-2, the V gene TRBV14, with D unclear. The germline CDR1 and CDR2 sequences are SGHDN and FVKESK. Trimming shortened V by 4 bases and J by 4 bases, and 10 bases separated the two germline ends. This CDR3 region has 13 residues. The CDR3 is CASSPSGIYGYTF. The CDR3 DNA reads TGTGCCAGCAGCCCCTCCGGGATCTATGGCTACACCTTC.

The chain uses TRBV7-9 and TRBJ2-7; D possibly corresponds to TRBD2 (6 bases). The CDR3 spans 13 residues. The V end lost 6 bases, the J end lost 5 bases, and 14 bases lay between the germline ends. Per the germline V gene, CDR1 is SEHNR and CDR2 is FQNEAQ (reference sequence). The CDR3 here is CASRLGGVDEQYF. The CDR3 region has the DNA TGTGCCAGCAGACTCGGAGGGGTTGACGAGCAGTACTTC. Filled out from reference TRBV7-9 and TRBJ2-7, the complete variable domain reads DTGVSQNPRHKITKRGQNVTFRCDPISEHNRLYWYRQTLGQGPEFLTYFQNEAQLEKSRLLSDRFSAERPKGSFSTLEIQRTEQGDSAMYLCASRLGGVDEQYFGPGTRLTVT.

The chain combines TRBV4-2 with TRBJ1-1; D is ambiguous. The CDR3 contains 13 residues. The ends were cut back, 1 base at V and 5 bases at J, with 8 bases in the middle. Germline loops: CDR1 LGHNA, CDR2 YNFKEQ. The CDR3 DNA sequence: TGTGCCAGCAGCCAAGTCCCGCGGACTGAAGCTTTCTTT. Protein product: CASSQVPRTEAFF.

The rearrangement uses TRBV19 and TRBJ2-2; no reliable D call. The length of the CDR3 is 16 residues. The germline V and J ends were trimmed by 4 bases and 1 base, with 13 bases remaining between them. Germline V lookup: CDR1 LNHDA, CDR2 SQIVND (reference sequence). CDR3 sequence: CASSTSLRRNTGELFF. The DNA for the CDR3 is TGTGCCAGTAGTACTTCGTTGAGGAGGAACACCGGGGAGCTGTTTTTT. Looking up the rest from reference TRBV19 and TRBJ2-2 gives the full variable domain: DGGITQSPKYLFRKEGQNVTLSCEQNLNHDAMYWYRQDPGQGLRLIYYSQIVNDFQKGDIAEGYSVSREKKESFPLTVTSAQKNPTAFYLCASSTSLRRNTGELFFGEGSRLTVL.

This clone has more than one count but fewer than ten. The rearrangement uses TRBV6-6 and TRBJ1-3, with no clear D. Trimming stripped 8 bases from V and 0 bases from J, with 8 bases between. CDR1 MNHNY and CDR2 SVGAGI come from the germline V gene (reference sequence). The CDR3 is 13 amino acids. CDR3 bases: TGTGCCAGCCGGGGAGGCTCTGGAAACACCATATATTTT. Encoded protein: CASRGGSGNTIYF.

Written as DNA, the CDR3 is TGCAGTGCTAGGCGGAATGAAGCTTTCTTT. Protein: CSARRNEAFF. This chain links TRBV20-1 with TRBJ1-1; the D is unclear. Germline assignment: CDR1 DFQATT and CDR2 SNEGSKA (reference sequence). The V end was cut by 3 bases, the J end by 7 bases, with 6 bases between. There are 10 residues in the CDR3.

The chain uses TRBV5-8 and TRBJ2-7, with 7 bases aligning to TRBD1. CDR1 is SGHTS, CDR2 YDEGEE, per germline. This CDR3 has 9 residues. Here the CDR3 DNA reads TGTGCCAGCAGCTTCTTGGACAGGGTC. Its protein product is CASSFLDRV.

The J gene is TRBJ1-1, the V gene TRBV11-2, with D perhaps TRBD1 (6 bases). With 10 bases removed from V and 4 bases from J, the gap between germline ends came to 16 bases. The CDR3 consists of 13 residues. CDR1 and CDR2 (germline): SGHAT, FQNNGV. The CDR3 reads CATGRGGSTEAFF. The CDR3 region has the DNA TGTGCCACTGGGAGGGGGGGGTCCACTGAAGCTTTCTTT.

The chain joins TRBV7-8 to TRBJ1-5; 7 bases map to TRBD1. Trimming at V came to 7 bases and at J to 4 bases, leaving 7 bases not matched to a gene. This CDR3 spans 14 amino acids. Per the germline V gene, CDR1 is SGHVS and CDR2 is FQNEAQ. The CDR3 sequence: CASTLGQSNQPQHF. The CDR3 DNA is TGTGCCAGCACCTTGGGACAGTCTAATCAGCCCCAGCATTTT. Complete variable domain (other parts from reference TRBV7-8 and TRBJ1-5): GAGVSQSPRYKVAKRGQDVALRCDPISGHVSLFWYQQALGQGPEFLTYFQNEAQLDKSGLPSDRFFAERPEGSVSTLKIQRTQQEDSAVYLCASTLGQSNQPQHFGDGTRLSIL.

V is TRBV28 and J is TRBJ2-1; tentatively, D is TRBD1 (6 bases). Germline CDR1 is MDHEN and CDR2 is SYDVKM. This CDR3 has 14 amino acids. Between the trimmed V and J ends, which lost 7 bases and 0 bases, there was a span of 10 bases. In DNA, the CDR3 is TGTGCCAGCACTGACAGGACCTCCTACAATGAGCAGTTCTTC. It yields the protein CASTDRTSYNEQFF.

This chain connects TRBV5-4 to TRBJ1-5; D is unresolved. This CDR3 is built from 14 residues. Trimming pared 0 bases from V and 7 bases from J, leaving 11 bases between. The germline gives CDR1 SGHNT, CDR2 YYREEE (reference sequence). CDR3 loop: CASSLAGTGQPQHF. The DNA for the CDR3 is TGTGCCAGCAGCTTGGCGGGTACGGGGCAGCCCCAGCATTTT.

The chain is built from TRBV7-3 and TRBJ2-1; D is unclear. The CDR3 contains 13 residues. V was cut by 1 base and J by 4 bases, with 5 bases left in between. Germline loops: CDR1 SGHTA, CDR2 FQGTGA. The CDR3 spells CASSLRSYNEQFF. The CDR3, as DNA: TGTGCCAGCAGCTTAAGGAGTTACAATGAGCAGTTCTTC. The variable domain in full, completed from reference TRBV7-3 and TRBJ2-1, reads GAGVSQTPSNKVTEKGKYVELRCDPISGHTALYWYRQSLGQGPEFLIYFQGTGAADDSGLPNDRFFAVRPEGSVSTLKIQRTERGDSAVYLCASSLRSYNEQFFGPGTRLTVL.

This chain uses TRBV6-5 with TRBJ2-7, with a weak D call TRBD1 (5 bases). CDR3 length equals 14 residues. The germline gives CDR1 MNHEY, CDR2 SVGAGI. Trimming cost V 7 bases and J 4 bases, with 17 bases left between them. In DNA, the CDR3 is TGTGCCAGCATGGCCTCGACAGCATATTACGAGCAGTACTTC. It codes for CASMASTAYYEQYF.

This clone was counted once. V and J are TRBV27 and TRBJ2-6; 7 nucleotides agree with TRBD2. Germline trimming cut 4 bases from V and 0 bases from J; bases unmatched to any gene: 9. CDR3 length: 18 amino acids. The germline V gene has CDR1 MNHEY and CDR2 SMNVEV (reference sequence). The CDR3: CASSSSSGRFSGANVLTF. The CDR3 DNA is TGTGCCAGCAGTTCTTCTAGCGGTCGTTTCTCTGGGGCCAACGTCCTGACTTTC. Using reference TRBV27 and TRBJ2-6 for the parts outside the CDR3, the full variable domain is EAQVTQNPRYLITVTGKKLTVTCSQNMNHEYMSWYRQDPGLGLRQIYYSMNVEVTDKGDVPEGYKVSRKEKRNFPLILESPSPNQTSLYFCASSSSSGRFSGANVLTFGAGSRLTVL.

Worth noting for this clone: One junction end does not reproduce the germline sequence, and a read error may be involved. The sample holds other DNA sequences that translate to the same CDR3. V gene TRBV7-6 combines with J gene TRBJ2-2; 14 nucleotides match TRBD2. Germline CDR1 is SGHVS and CDR2 is FNYEAQ. The CDR3 has 17 residues. The CDR3 here is CASSLFSGLAGAGELFF. The DNA for the CDR3 is TGTGCCAGCAGCTTATTCTCGGGACTAGCGGGAGCCGGAGAGCTGTTTTTT.

This clone was recorded once. The J gene is TRBJ1-2, the V gene TRBV6-5, with 10 bases aligning to TRBD1. V shed 0 bases, J shed 8 bases, and the junction held 3 bases outside the gene matches. The CDR3 is 14 residues long. Germline-derived CDR1 and CDR2 are MNHEY and SVGAGI. The CDR3 loop reads CASSYSGQGTGYTF. In nucleotides, the CDR3 is TGTGCCAGCAGTTACTCGGGACAGGGGACGGGCTACACCTTC.

This chain links TRBV7-2 with TRBJ2-3; 8 nucleotides align to TRBD2. Looked up from germline, CDR1 is SGHTA and CDR2 is FQGNSA. The CDR3 length is 15 residues. The junction had 6 bases not matched to a gene; V was cut back by 1 base and J by 6 bases. CDR3 coding DNA: TGTGCCAGCAGCTTAGTTGTAGCGGGGAGGGATACGCAGTATTTT. This encodes CASSLVVAGRDTQYF.

The CDR3 region has the DNA TGTGCCAGCAGTTACAGACAGTTGGAAGGCTACACCTTC. Its translation: CASSYRQLEGYTF. The V and J genes are TRBV6-5 and TRBJ1-2; maybe TRBD1 (5 bases). This CDR3 spans 13 amino acids. Germline CDR1 MNHEY, CDR2 SVGAGI. V was shortened by 2 bases and J by 8 bases, with 12 bases between the two germline ends.

The chain joins TRBV2 to TRBJ1-5; 8 bases match TRBD1. Per germline, CDR1 SNHLY and CDR2 FYNNEI. V trimming: 4 bases; J trimming: 8 bases; junction bases outside the gene matches: 7. CDR3 size: 14 residues. The CDR3 reads CASSGQGKGEPQHF. For the CDR3, the DNA is TGTGCCAGCAGTGGACAGGGGAAGGGGGAGCCCCAGCATTTT.

The chain is built from TRBV4-1 and TRBJ2-7, with 8 positions matching TRBD2. V trimming: 0 bases; J trimming: 3 bases; junction bases outside the gene matches: 7. Germline V gives CDR1 MGHRA, CDR2 YSYEKL. The CDR3 runs to 16 residues. This CDR3 is CASSQDPSGGDYEQYF. The CDR3 DNA reads TGCGCCAGCAGCCAAGACCCCAGCGGGGGAGACTACGAGCAGTACTTC.

The V gene is TRBV4-2, the J gene TRBJ1-5; weak D call: TRBD1 (5 bases). This CDR3 has 13 residues. Germline V lookup: CDR1 LGHNA, CDR2 YNFKEQ. Deletions cut 0 bases from V and 7 bases from J, with 7 bases between. CDR3 in amino acids: CASSQEAGQPQHF. The CDR3, as DNA: TGTGCCAGCAGCCAAGAGGCAGGGCAGCCCCAGCATTTT.